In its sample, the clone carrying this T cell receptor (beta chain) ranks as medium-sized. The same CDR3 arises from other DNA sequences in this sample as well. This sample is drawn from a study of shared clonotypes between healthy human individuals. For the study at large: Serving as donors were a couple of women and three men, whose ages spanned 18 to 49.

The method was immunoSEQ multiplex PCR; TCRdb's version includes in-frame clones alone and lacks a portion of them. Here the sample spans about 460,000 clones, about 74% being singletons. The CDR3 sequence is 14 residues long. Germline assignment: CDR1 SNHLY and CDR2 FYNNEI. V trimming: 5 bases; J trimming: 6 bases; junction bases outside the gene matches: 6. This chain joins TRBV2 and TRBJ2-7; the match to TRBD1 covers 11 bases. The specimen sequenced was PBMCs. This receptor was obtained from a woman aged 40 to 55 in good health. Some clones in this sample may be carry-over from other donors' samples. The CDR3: CASSRTGTGGEQYF. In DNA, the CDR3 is TGTGCCAGCAGTAGAACCGGGACAGGGGGCGAGCAGTACTTC.